Shown below are 9 T cell receptor beta chains from a single sample sequenced in a study of spatial heterogeneity in lung cancer. From the 5' RACE reads, TCRdb called clonotypes with MiXCR, one entry per CDR3 protein. The profile shows around 20,000 distinct CDR3 sequences, around 9.6% of them singletons. The time point was: blood at routine non-recurrence follow-up after resection. The sequences come from PBMCs, collected at follow-up. These receptor sequences come from a male donor with early-stage non-small cell lung cancer.

This chain uses TRBV5-1 with TRBJ2-1, with 7 bases lining up with TRBD1. The J segment lost 0 bases and the V segment lost 2 bases, leaving 8 bases of the junction unmatched. The CDR3 extends over 17 amino acids. Germline V gene data show CDR1 as SGHRS and CDR2 as YFSETQ. CDR3 residues: CASSFLQGPSSYNEQFF. Here the CDR3 DNA reads TGCGCCAGCAGCTTTCTACAGGGGCCGAGCTCCTACAATGAGCAGTTCTTC.

This sequence joins TRBV20-1 and TRBJ2-5, with D tentatively TRBD2 (6 bases). This CDR3 spans 15 amino acids. CDR1 DFQATT and CDR2 SNEGSKA come from the germline V gene (reference sequence). Trimming cost V 6 bases and J 0 bases, with 17 bases left between them. The CDR3: CSASAAGLYQETQYF. The DNA of the CDR3 is TGCAGTGCCAGTGCGGCAGGACTATACCAAGAGACCCAGTACTTC.

This clonotype was recorded at least ten times. The junction does not match germline at one end; this may be a read error. CDR3 in amino acids: CASSQDTGQLSLF. The CDR3 DNA sequence: TGCGCCAGCAGCCAAGACACAGGGCAGCTCTCCCTCTTC. V usage is TRBV4-3 and J usage is TRBJ1-2; D is possibly TRBD1 (6 bases). The CDR3 totals 13 residues. Germline loops: CDR1 LGHNA, CDR2 YSLEER.

Worth noting for this clonotype: One end of the junction fails to match germline, which may point to a read error. The V and J genes are TRBV28 and TRBJ2-3; unclear D gene. CDR3 length: 13 residues. Germline-derived CDR1 and CDR2 are MDHEN and SYDVKM. The CDR3 DNA is TGTGTCAGCAGTAACCTTCCCAAAGATACGCAGTATTTT. It specifies CVSSNLPKDTQYF.

This clonotype was seen more than once but under ten times. The genes are TRBV20-1 and TRBJ1-5; D is ambiguous. Trimming pared 5 bases from V and 0 bases from J, leaving 20 bases between. CDR1 DFQATT and CDR2 SNEGSKA come from the germline V gene (reference sequence). There are 17 residues in the CDR3. CDR3 in DNA: TGCAGTGCTGAATCACCGGGAACTTTCTTTAGCAATCAGCCCCAGCATTTT. Its protein product is CSAESPGTFFSNQPQHF.

This clonotype appeared a few times. The J gene is TRBJ2-1, the V gene TRBV5-6; 9 positions match TRBD1. The CDR3 contains 16 residues. The junction had 5 bases not matched to a gene; V was cut back by 0 bases and J by 4 bases. The germline gives CDR1 SGHDT, CDR2 YYEEEE. The CDR3 protein is CASSLGPGQGYNEQFF. The CDR3, as DNA: TGTGCCAGCAGCTTGGGCCCGGGACAGGGATACAATGAGCAGTTCTTC.

The V and J genes are TRBV24-1 and TRBJ2-3; 16 nucleotides match TRBD2. After removal of 9 bases from V and 3 bases from J, the junction contained 5 bases not matched to a gene. CDR1 and CDR2 (germline): KGHDR, SFDVKD. There are 16 residues in the CDR3. The CDR3 coding sequence is TGTGCCACCGGGACTAGCGGGGGGGCCTTTACAGATACGCAGTATTTT. Protein product: CATGTSGGAFTDTQYF.

This clonotype was observed at least ten times. V and J are TRBV12-3 or TRBV12-4 and TRBJ2-5; no clear D. The ends were cut back, 5 bases at V and 0 bases at J, with 7 bases in the middle. CDR3 size: 13 residues. The CDR3 DNA reads as TGTGCCAGCAGTGAGGCGGACCAAGAGACCCAGTACTTC. Its protein product is CASSEADQETQYF.

This clonotype was recorded many times. This rearrangement joins TRBV7-9 to TRBJ1-1; no firm D call. Germline values: CDR1 SEHNR, CDR2 FQNEAQ (reference sequence). The CDR3 sequence is 12 residues long. Trimming stripped 2 bases from V and 0 bases from J, with 1 base between. The CDR3 reads CASSLLNTEAFF. The CDR3 bases are TGTGCCAGCAGCTTATTGAACACTGAAGCTTTCTTT.